This TCR beta chain was documented in a study of T cell changes during pregnancy in multiple sclerosis. This CDR3 has 17 amino acids. V lost 0 bases to trimming and J lost 5 bases; unmatched junction nucleotides: 13. Germline V gene sequence: CDR1 SGHKS, CDR2 YYEKEE (reference sequence). Using immunoSEQ multiplex PCR, the repertoire was profiled, and TCRdb retains in-frame clones only, with some absent. This repertoire shows 55,000 to 75,000 clones, roughly 91% found once; its top ten account for 2% to 2.5%. This sample comprised peripheral blood, obtained in the third trimester of pregnancy. The chain couples TRBV5-5 to TRBJ1-2; 7 bases align to TRBD1. This TCR came from a female donor in good health, enrolled as a control in a pregnancy study. The CDR3 reads CASSLEILTGWEYGYTF. As DNA, the CDR3 is TGTGCCAGCAGCTTGGAAATATTGACAGGGTGGGAGTATGGCTACACCTTC. Full variable domain (outside the CDR3, taken from reference TRBV5-5 and TRBJ1-2): DAGVTQSPTHLIKTRGQQVTLRCSPISGHKSVSWYQQVLGQGPQFIFQYYEKEERGRGNFPDRFSARQFPNYSSELNVNALLLGDSALYLCASSLEILTGWEYGYTFGSGTRLTVV.